This T cell receptor (beta chain) was captured in a study of patients and donors after allogeneic stem cell transplantation. Looked up from germline, CDR1 is SGHRS and CDR2 is YFSETQ. The CDR3 spans 15 residues. The ends were cut back, 4 bases at V and 8 bases at J, with 18 bases in the middle. Each CDR3 protein is one row after TCRdb ran MiXCR on the RT-PCR reads. Among about 200,000 distinct CDR3 sequences listed, around 41% were seen once. This TCR was sampled from a human donor who was either an allogeneic HSCT recipient or a stem cell or donor lymphocyte infusion donor (not recorded which). It is not recorded whose cells these are; they may come from a transplant donor. Sample: blood, either unsorted or a sorted T cell fraction (not recorded which). The V and J genes are TRBV5-1 and TRBJ1-4; D gene ambiguous. This CDR3 is CASSVNEGGSEKLFF. The CDR3 DNA follows: TGCGCCAGCAGCGTTAATGAAGGAGGGAGCGAAAAACTGTTTTTT.